This entry lists 32 T cell receptor beta chains sequenced from one sample in a study of T cells in Graves' hyperthyroidism and ophthalmopathy (dated by TCRdb to 2018 to 2020). The library came from multiplex PCR. The instrument given in TCRdb is Illumina HiSeq 2000. The TCR beta CDR3 regions were amplified from the RNA transcripts. The first round of RT-PCR for the TCR CDR3 was performed with the HTBI primer set and the Qiagen OneStep RT-PCR kit. TCRdb passed the public sequencing reads through fastp at Q25 and MiXCR, retaining productive beta sequences. Each entry is one CDR3 protein sequence, shown with its most common DNA and genes. This sample gives around 520,000 distinct CDR3 sequences in total; roughly an eighth of them show up just once. Less than 20% of the sample lies in the top ten. The sample comprised blood. Receptors originate from a woman aged 18-29 years with Graves' hyperthyroidism.

This clonotype was detected ten times or more. V is TRBV20-1 and J is TRBJ2-7; 7 positions match TRBD2. This CDR3 comprises 12 residues. Germline CDR1 DFQATT, CDR2 SNEGSKA (reference sequence). With V trimmed by 5 bases and J by 2 bases, 3 bases remained unmatched. The CDR3 DNA reads as TGCAGTGCTCGAGGGACTACCTACGAGCAGTACTTC. Protein: CSARGTTYEQYF.

This clonotype occurred many times. The V call is TRBV6-2 or TRBV6-3, the J call TRBJ1-1, with D possibly TRBD1 on 6 matching bases. The CDR3 is 13 residues long. CDR1 and CDR2 from the germline V gene are MNHEY and SVGEGT. V was clipped by 5 bases and J by 4 bases, with 11 bases between them. The CDR3 is CASSAGVVTEAFF. The DNA for the CDR3 is TGTGCCAGCAGTGCAGGGGTGGTCACTGAAGCTTTCTTT.

This clonotype was picked up many times. V is TRBV9 and J is TRBJ2-3; 7 nucleotides agree with TRBD1. The germline V gene has CDR1 SGDLS and CDR2 YYNGEE. The trim removed 3 bases at V and 8 bases at J, leaving 9 bases unmatched. The CDR3 has 14 residues. The CDR3: CASSGDRPTGTQYF. The CDR3 DNA sequence: TGTGCCAGCAGCGGGGACAGACCTACCGGTACGCAGTATTTT. The variable domain in full, completed from reference TRBV9 and TRBJ2-3, reads DSGVTQTPKHLITATGQRVTLRCSPRSGDLSVYWYQQSLDQGLQFLIQYYNGEERAKGNILERFSAQQFPDLHSELNLSSLELGDSALYFCASSGDRPTGTQYFGPGTRLTVL.

Worth noting for this clonotype: A read error may be the cause here, since a much bigger clone is one base away. V usage is TRBV11-3 and J usage is TRBJ2-3; 7 bases fit TRBD2. The CDR3 is made up of 17 amino acids. Germline V gives CDR1 SGHNT, CDR2 YENEEA. CDR3 in amino acids: CVSSLVVLRELTDTQYF. CDR3 in DNA: TGTGTCAGCAGCTTAGTGGTTTTGCGGGAGTTGACAGATACGCAGTATTTT.

This clonotype was observed many times. The V call is TRBV7-8, the J call TRBJ2-1; TRBD2 matches at 10 bases. Germline CDR1 SGHVS, CDR2 FQNEAQ. With 2 bases clipped from V and 0 bases from J, the junction kept 16 bases outside the gene matches. The CDR3 loop spans 21 amino acids. The CDR3 nucleotides are TGTGCCAGCAGCTTAACAATAGCACCCGGACTAGCGGAAAGCTCCTACAATGAGCAGTTCTTC. Residues: CASSLTIAPGLAESSYNEQFF.

This clonotype was seen ten or more times. The rearrangement joins TRBV30 to TRBJ1-1, with 9 bases matching TRBD1. Germline V gene data show CDR1 as GTSNPN and CDR2 as SVGIG (reference sequence). Unmatched junction bases numbered 8, after V lost 4 bases and J lost 5 bases. The CDR3 spans 14 residues. The CDR3 loop is CAWKGQGVGTEAFF. In DNA, the CDR3 is TGTGCCTGGAAGGGACAGGGTGTAGGGACTGAAGCTTTCTTT.

Ten or more counts support this clonotype. The gene calls are TRBV10-3 and TRBJ2-2; 13 nucleotides match TRBD2. Germline loops: CDR1 ENHRY, CDR2 SYGVKD. This CDR3 has 14 amino acids. Trimming at V came to 8 bases and at J to 6 bases, leaving 3 bases not matched to a gene. The CDR3 loop reads CAIGLAGEAGELFF. CDR3 DNA: TGTGCCATCGGACTAGCGGGAGAGGCCGGGGAGCTGTTTTTT.

This clonotype was seen more than once but under ten times. This chain links TRBV7-2 with TRBJ1-2; possible D gene TRBD1, 5 bases. The CDR3 covers 13 residues. Trimming removed 3 bases from V and 6 bases from J, with 11 bases in between. Per the germline V gene, CDR1 is SGHTA and CDR2 is FQGNSA. CDR3 bases: TGTGCCAGCAGCTTCAGGGCAGGGCATGGCTACACCTTC. It specifies CASSFRAGHGYTF.

The J gene is TRBJ2-1, the V gene TRBV5-8; D is undetermined. V was cut by 0 bases and J by 7 bases, with 14 bases left in between. Germline CDR1 is SGHTS and CDR2 is YDEGEE. There are 15 residues in the CDR3. DNA for the CDR3: TGTGCCAGCAGCTTGGGATTACAGACTTGGAATGAGCAGTTCTTC. Amino acids: CASSLGLQTWNEQFF.

The V call is TRBV5-4, the J call TRBJ1-2; D remains unclear. V was cut by 0 bases and J by 2 bases, with 8 bases left in between. Germline CDR1 reads SGHNT; CDR2 reads YYREEE (reference sequence). The CDR3 covers 14 residues. The chain's CDR3 is CASSLATQNYGYTF. The CDR3 DNA follows: TGTGCCAGCAGCTTGGCCACCCAAAACTATGGCTACACCTTC.

This clonotype was recorded at least ten times. The chain employs TRBV19 and TRBJ1-2, with D uncertain. Germline V gene sequence: CDR1 LNHDA, CDR2 SQIVND (reference sequence). The CDR3 sequence is 15 residues long. V gave up 6 bases and J gave up 1 base, with 15 bases separating them. For the CDR3, the DNA is TGTGCCAGTAGGAAAACTTCCGGGAGTAACTATGGCTACACCTTC. Its translation: CASRKTSGSNYGYTF. Variable domain in full (rest from reference TRBV19 and TRBJ1-2): DGGITQSPKYLFRKEGQNVTLSCEQNLNHDAMYWYRQDPGQGLRLIYYSQIVNDFQKGDIAEGYSVSREKKESFPLTVTSAQKNPTAFYLCASRKTSGSNYGYTFGSGTRLTVV.

Concerning this clonotype: Germline is not matched at one junction end, which may reflect a read error. The V gene is TRBV4-1, the J gene TRBJ2-3; D gene unclear. The CDR3 has 12 amino acids. Germline V CDR1 and CDR2: MGHRA, YSYEKL. CDR3 DNA: TGCGCCAGCAGCCCGATCGCAGATGCGCAGTATTTT. It translates to CASSPIADAQYF.

This clonotype was recorded many times. This chain links TRBV20-1 with TRBJ1-4, with TRBD1 matching over 9 bases. The CDR3 loop spans 14 amino acids. Germline V gives CDR1 DFQATT, CDR2 SNEGSKA (reference sequence). Trimming at V came to 6 bases and at J to 4 bases, leaving 6 bases not matched to a gene. CDR3 sequence: CSAGPGQGNEKLFF. The CDR3 coding sequence is TGCAGTGCAGGGCCGGGACAGGGTAATGAAAAACTGTTTTTT.

This clonotype was recorded at least ten times. The chain joins TRBV11-3 to TRBJ2-1; 8 positions agree with TRBD2. Trimming at V came to 1 base and at J to 4 bases, leaving 6 bases not matched to a gene. This CDR3 is built from 16 residues. Germline lookup yields CDR1 SGHNT and CDR2 YENEEA. CDR3 residues: CASSLAPSGRYNEQFF. The DNA of the CDR3 is TGTGCCAGCAGCTTAGCCCCCAGCGGGAGATACAATGAGCAGTTCTTC.

This clonotype has a count of ten or more. This rearrangement joins TRBV3-1 to TRBJ1-4; no definite D call. Germline CDR1 and CDR2: LGHDT and YNNKEL (reference sequence). Between the trimmed V and J ends, which lost 0 bases and 7 bases, there was a span of 6 bases. The CDR3 sequence is 13 residues long. The CDR3 protein is CASSQDFAEKLFF. The CDR3 DNA sequence: TGTGCCAGCAGCCAAGATTTCGCTGAAAAACTGTTTTTT. Full variable domain (outside the CDR3, taken from reference TRBV3-1 and TRBJ1-4): DTAVSQTPKYLVTQMGNDKSIKCEQNLGHDTMYWYKQDSKKFLKIMFSYNNKELIINETVPNRFSPKSPDKAHLNLHINSLELGDSAVYFCASSQDFAEKLFFGSGTQLSVL.

To note about this clonotype: This may arise from a read error, as a much more abundant clone is one base away. This chain uses TRBV5-6 with TRBJ2-3, with 10 bases identical to TRBD2. Germline loops: CDR1 SGHDT, CDR2 YYEEEE. CDR3 length: 14 residues. CDR3 bases: TGTGCCAACAGCTCTAGCGGGAGCCCAGATACGCAGTATTTT. Amino acids: CANSSSGSPDTQYF.

This clonotype was found many times. The chain links TRBV28 to TRBJ1-5; tentatively, D is TRBD1 (5 bases). This CDR3 is built from 14 residues. In germline, CDR1 is MDHEN, CDR2 SYDVKM. V was shortened by 7 bases and J by 3 bases, with 13 bases between the two germline ends. The CDR3 DNA reads TGTGCCAGCACTGCCGGGGGGAACAATCAGCCCCAGCATTTT. Its translation is CASTAGGNNQPQHF.

This clonotype appeared a few times. This sequence joins TRBV7-3 and TRBJ2-1; a possible D gene is TRBD2 (6 bases). The CDR3 totals 15 residues. Germline CDR1 SGHTA, CDR2 FQGTGA. The V end was cut by 4 bases, the J end by 4 bases, with 14 bases between. The CDR3 region has the DNA TGTGCCAGCAGCTCCTCTAGCGCCAAATACAATGAGCAGTTCTTC. Protein sequence: CASSSSSAKYNEQFF.

Written as DNA, the CDR3 is TGTGCCAGTTCTACCAGGGATTATAATTCACCCCTCCACTTT. Encoded protein: CASSTRDYNSPLHF. The rearrangement links TRBV19 to TRBJ1-6; a possible D gene is TRBD1 (5 bases). The V end lost 8 bases, the J end lost 4 bases, and 12 bases lay between the germline ends. CDR1 LNHDA and CDR2 SQIVND come from the germline V gene (reference sequence). The CDR3 sequence is 14 residues long.

This clonotype was detected ten times or more. This chain joins TRBV2 and TRBJ2-1; 10 nucleotides match TRBD2. CDR1 is SNHLY, CDR2 FYNNEI, per germline. The CDR3 length is 14 residues. V lost 7 bases, J lost 9 bases, and 9 bases stayed unmatched. This CDR3 reads CASISSGSIGEQFF. The CDR3 region has the DNA TGTGCCAGCATCTCTAGCGGGAGTATTGGTGAGCAGTTCTTC.

This clonotype came up many times. V usage is TRBV18 and J usage is TRBJ1-3; D is undetermined. Trimming cost V 0 bases and J 0 bases, with 9 bases left between them. The CDR3 is made up of 16 amino acids. Per the germline V gene, CDR1 is KGHSH and CDR2 is LQKENI. Written as DNA, the CDR3 is TGTGCCAGCTCACCACCGGGCCTTCCCTCTGGAAACACCATATATTTT. It is translated as CASSPPGLPSGNTIYF.

This clonotype was observed many times. The gene calls are TRBV12-3 or TRBV12-4 and TRBJ2-1; 12 nucleotides align to TRBD2. The ends lost 7 bases at V and 6 bases at J; junction bases unmatched: 13. This CDR3 is 17 amino acids long. CDR3 residues: CASNLARTSGKVNEQFF. CDR3 in DNA: TGTGCCAGCAACCTAGCCAGGACTAGCGGGAAGGTCAATGAGCAGTTCTTC.

Ten or more counts support this clonotype. This chain joins TRBV12-3 or TRBV12-4 and TRBJ2-3; weak D call: TRBD2 (6 bases). V was shortened by 6 bases and J by 2 bases, with 12 bases between the two germline ends. The CDR3 is 14 amino acids. The CDR3 loop reads CASRPPGLTDTQYF. CDR3 bases: TGTGCCAGCAGGCCCCCGGGACTCACAGATACGCAGTATTTT.

The chain uses TRBV6-1 and TRBJ1-6; TRBD1 aligns across 7 bases. The CDR3 length is 14 residues. Trimming removed 6 bases from V and 13 bases from J; junction bases left unmatched: 12. In germline, CDR1 is MNHNS, CDR2 SASEGT. The CDR3 sequence: CASRKTGQPAPLHF. The CDR3 coding sequence is TGTGCCAGCAGAAAGACGGGACAGCCGGCCCCCCTCCACTTT.

This clonotype showed up many times. This chain connects TRBV29-1 to TRBJ1-1; no reliable D call. Trimming left V 1 base short and J 5 bases short, with 11 bases between. The CDR3 is 13 residues long. CDR1 and CDR2 from the germline V gene are SQVTM and ANQGSEA. The CDR3 here is CSVEGVRWTEAFF. The CDR3 DNA reads as TGCAGCGTTGAAGGGGTCAGGTGGACTGAAGCTTTCTTT.

This clonotype showed up many times. This rearrangement joins TRBV29-1 to TRBJ2-7; TRBD2 matches 8 bases. From germline, CDR1 is SQVTM and CDR2 ANQGSEA. With V trimmed by 1 base and J by 1 base, 3 bases remained unmatched. CDR3 length: 14 residues. CDR3 region: CSVEGAGGSYEQYF. The DNA of the CDR3 is TGCAGCGTTGAAGGGGCGGGAGGATCCTACGAGCAGTACTTC.

This clonotype was found many times. The chain uses TRBV7-9 and TRBJ1-5, with 11 positions matching TRBD1. V was clipped by 2 bases and J by 4 bases; unmatched bases: 7. The CDR3 contains 17 residues. The germline CDR1 and CDR2 sequences are SEHNR and FQNEAQ (reference sequence). The CDR3 nucleotides are TGTGCCAGCAGCTTATCGTGGGGACAGGGGGTTAATCAGCCCCAGCATTTT. Protein sequence: CASSLSWGQGVNQPQHF.

The chain is built from TRBV5-1 and TRBJ1-2; 8 bases align to TRBD1. Germline trimming cut 4 bases from V and 0 bases from J; bases unmatched to any gene: 8. This CDR3 contains 16 residues. Germline assignment: CDR1 SGHRS and CDR2 YFSETQ. The DNA of the CDR3 is TGCGCCAGCAGCCCGGGGACAGGTGGTACTAACTATGGCTACACCTTC. Translating gives CASSPGTGGTNYGYTF.

The CDR3 reads CASSSRPRGETQYF. DNA of the CDR3: TGTGCCAGCAGTTCCCGTCCGAGGGGGGAGACCCAGTACTTC. J is TRBJ2-5 and V is TRBV12-3 or TRBV12-4; weak D call: TRBD1 (6 bases). V was trimmed by 4 bases and J by 5 bases, leaving 14 bases between them. The CDR3 spans 14 residues.

This clonotype was seen ten or more times. The chain recombines TRBV6-1 with TRBJ2-7; a possible D gene is TRBD1 (5 bases). V shed 5 bases and J shed 0 bases, with 14 bases lying between them. Germline loops: CDR1 MNHNS, CDR2 SASEGT. The CDR3 totals 15 residues. The CDR3 DNA follows: TGTGCCAGCAGTTACGGCACAGGTCTCTCCTACGAGCAGTACTTC. Translated, it gives CASSYGTGLSYEQYF.

This clonotype was detected only a few times. This chain links TRBV5-1 with TRBJ2-7; perhaps TRBD1 as D (6 bases). Trimming pared 5 bases from V and 3 bases from J, leaving 15 bases between. CDR1 and CDR2 from the germline V gene are SGHRS and YFSETQ. The CDR3 consists of 14 residues. CDR3 protein: CASSTTQGSYEQYF. CDR3 bases: TGCGCCAGCAGTACCACTCAGGGGAGCTACGAGCAGTACTTC.

This clonotype was detected many times. The chain recombines TRBV10-3 with TRBJ1-2; TRBD1 matches 7 bases. Germline values: CDR1 ENHRY, CDR2 SYGVKD. This CDR3 has 13 amino acids. Trimming at V came to 3 bases and at J to 4 bases, leaving 2 bases not matched to a gene. CDR3 protein: CAISDDRAYGYTF. The CDR3 region has the DNA TGTGCCATCAGTGATGACAGGGCCTATGGCTACACCTTC.